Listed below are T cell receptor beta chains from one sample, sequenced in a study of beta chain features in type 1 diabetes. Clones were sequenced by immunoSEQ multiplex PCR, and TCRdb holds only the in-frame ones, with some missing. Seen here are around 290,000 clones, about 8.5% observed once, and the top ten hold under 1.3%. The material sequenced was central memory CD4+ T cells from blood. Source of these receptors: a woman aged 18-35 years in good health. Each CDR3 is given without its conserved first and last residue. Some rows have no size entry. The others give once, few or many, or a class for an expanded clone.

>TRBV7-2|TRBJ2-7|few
ASSSLPGVVGSYEQY
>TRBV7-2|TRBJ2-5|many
ASSPNRETQY
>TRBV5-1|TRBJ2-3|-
ASSLGPSKAATDTQY
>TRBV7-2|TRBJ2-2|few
ARTQGATGELF
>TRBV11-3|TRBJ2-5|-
ASSILQEDSQY
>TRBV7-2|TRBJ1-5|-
ASSPGRSQPQH
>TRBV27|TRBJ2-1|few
ASSLTGVSSYNEQF
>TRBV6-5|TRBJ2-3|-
AAGGRLAQY
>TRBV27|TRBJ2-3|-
ASSFLTGAHTDTQY
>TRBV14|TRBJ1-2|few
ASSRSTNYGYT
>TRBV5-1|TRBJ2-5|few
ASSFGAQETQY
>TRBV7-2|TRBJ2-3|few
ASSLRFGRADTQY
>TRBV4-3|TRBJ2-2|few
ASSQDRRRLNTGELF
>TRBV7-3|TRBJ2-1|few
ASSQDYNNEQF
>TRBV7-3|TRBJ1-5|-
ASSLQGYSNQPQH
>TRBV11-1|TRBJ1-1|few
ASSGRGTGTEAF
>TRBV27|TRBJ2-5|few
ASSHRPGVQETQY
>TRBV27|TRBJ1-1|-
ASSSSFRTEAF
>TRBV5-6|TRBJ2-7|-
ASSLYGASYYEQY
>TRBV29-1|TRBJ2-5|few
SVDQGQKETQY
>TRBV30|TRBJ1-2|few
AWSQDSRGGYT
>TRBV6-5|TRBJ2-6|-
ASSSPSGSGANVLT
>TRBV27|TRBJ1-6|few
ASSATVVVKSPLH
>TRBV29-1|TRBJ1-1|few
SGLRGWNTEAF
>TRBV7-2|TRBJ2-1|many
ASSSGRVSSYNEQF
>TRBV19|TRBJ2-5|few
ASSITGGQETQY
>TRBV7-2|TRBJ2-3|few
ASCGETDTQY
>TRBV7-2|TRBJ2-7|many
ASSYTGTSGIYEQY
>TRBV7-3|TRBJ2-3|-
ASSPGQGVNTDTQY
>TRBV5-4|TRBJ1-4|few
ASSPRQGKEKLF
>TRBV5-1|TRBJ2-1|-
ASSLTVGVEQF
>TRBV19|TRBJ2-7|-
ASSISTGSNYEQY
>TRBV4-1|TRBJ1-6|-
ASNLLETGRSPLH
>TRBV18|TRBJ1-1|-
ASSPAGGNTEAF
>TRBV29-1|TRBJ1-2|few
RAGMDRIGTDGYT
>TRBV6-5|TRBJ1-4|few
ASSYLQAPRNEKLF
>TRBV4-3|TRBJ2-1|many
ASSHGTRRNEQF
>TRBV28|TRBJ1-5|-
ASSFRSNQPQH
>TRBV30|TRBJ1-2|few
AWSVQGIYGYT
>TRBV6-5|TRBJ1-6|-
ASSGIASLH
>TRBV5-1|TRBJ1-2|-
ASSFDRIYGYT
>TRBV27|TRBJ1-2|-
ASSSSPGGHYGYT
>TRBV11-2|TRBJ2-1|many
ASSLVSGSYNEQF
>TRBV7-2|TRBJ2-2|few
ASSSPYGAGELF
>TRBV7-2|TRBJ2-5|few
ASSFQETQY
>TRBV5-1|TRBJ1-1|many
ASSISFGTEAF
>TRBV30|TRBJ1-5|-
AWSPQGLQPQH
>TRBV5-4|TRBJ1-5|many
ASTDDREDNQPQH
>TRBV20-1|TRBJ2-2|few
SAARAGELF
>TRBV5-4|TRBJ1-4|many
ASSEQNNEKLF
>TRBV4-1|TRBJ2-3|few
ASSQIRGRGRWTDTQY
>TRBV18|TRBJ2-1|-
ASSPATGSRNEQF
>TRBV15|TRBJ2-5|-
ATSRLSGRGRRETQY
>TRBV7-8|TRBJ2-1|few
ASRVQATNEQF
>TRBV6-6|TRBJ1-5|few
ASTRQSNQPQH